The 4 T cell receptor beta chains below were found in one sample sequenced in a study of blood T cell repertoires in COVID-19. TCRdb keeps only in-frame clones here, not all; method: immunoSEQ multiplex PCR. The data hold roughly 300,000 clones, with about nine tenths observed a single time. Input material: PBMCs or T cells enriched from blood (not recorded which). The receptors stem from a young man who had recovered from COVID-19.

This chain joins TRBV12-3 or TRBV12-4 and TRBJ1-2; D possibly corresponds to TRBD1 (5 bases). This CDR3 has 12 amino acids. V was cut by 3 bases and J by 8 bases, with 10 bases left in between. The CDR3 here is CASSFGGGGYTF. The DNA of the CDR3 is TGTGCCAGCAGTTTCGGGGGGGGAGGCTACACCTTC.

The chain recombines TRBV5-1 with TRBJ2-1; possible D gene TRBD1, 6 bases. With 4 bases removed from V and 0 bases from J, the gap between germline ends came to 14 bases. This CDR3 comprises 16 residues. Germline CDR1 and CDR2: SGHRS and YFSETQ. The CDR3 protein is CASSAAGTHSYNEQFF. Here the CDR3 DNA reads TGCGCCAGCAGCGCCGCCGGGACACACTCCTACAATGAGCAGTTCTTC.

This clone appeared a single time. CDR3 nucleotides: TGTGCCAGCAGCTGGGCCCCGACTAGCGGGGAATCAGATACGCAGTATTTT. It is translated as CASSWAPTSGESDTQYF. The genes are TRBV5-4 and TRBJ2-3; 11 nucleotides line up with TRBD2. The CDR3 consists of 17 residues. CDR1 and CDR2 (germline): SGHNT, YYREEE (reference sequence). V was clipped by 3 bases and J by 4 bases; unmatched bases: 10.

The chain carries TRBV28 and TRBJ2-1, with D possibly matching TRBD2 (7 bases). Germline CDR1 MDHEN, CDR2 SYDVKM. CDR3 size: 16 residues. V was trimmed by 5 bases and J by 3 bases, leaving 17 bases between them. In DNA, the CDR3 is TGTGCCAGCAGTCGACGTGGGGGGGCGATCTACAATGAGCAGTTCTTC. Translation gives CASSRRGGAIYNEQFF.